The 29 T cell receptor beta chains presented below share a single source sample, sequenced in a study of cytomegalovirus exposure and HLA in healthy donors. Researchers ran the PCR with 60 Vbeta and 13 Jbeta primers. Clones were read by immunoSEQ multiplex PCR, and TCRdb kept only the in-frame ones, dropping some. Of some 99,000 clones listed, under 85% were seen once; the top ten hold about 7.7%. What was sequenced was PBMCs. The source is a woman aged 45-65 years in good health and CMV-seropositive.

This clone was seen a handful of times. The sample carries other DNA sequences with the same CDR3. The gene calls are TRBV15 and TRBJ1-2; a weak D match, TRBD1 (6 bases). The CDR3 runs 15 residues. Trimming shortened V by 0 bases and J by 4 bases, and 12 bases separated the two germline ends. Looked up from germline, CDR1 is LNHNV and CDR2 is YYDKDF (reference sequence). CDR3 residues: CATSRDSQGSYGYTF. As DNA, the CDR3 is TGTGCCACCAGCAGAGACTCTCAGGGGTCCTATGGCTACACCTTC.

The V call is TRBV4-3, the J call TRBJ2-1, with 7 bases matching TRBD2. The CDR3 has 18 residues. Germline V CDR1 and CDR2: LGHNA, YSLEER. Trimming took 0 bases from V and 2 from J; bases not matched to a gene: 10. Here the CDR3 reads CASSQDVRGSPPYNEQFF. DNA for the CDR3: TGCGCCAGCAGCCAAGACGTCCGCGGGAGCCCTCCCTACAATGAGCAGTTCTTC.

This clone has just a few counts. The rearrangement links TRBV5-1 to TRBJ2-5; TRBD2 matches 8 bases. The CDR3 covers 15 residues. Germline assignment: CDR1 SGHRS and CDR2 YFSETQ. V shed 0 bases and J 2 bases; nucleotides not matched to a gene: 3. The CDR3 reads CASSLVGGGQETQYF. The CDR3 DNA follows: TGCGCCAGCAGCTTGGTGGGCGGGGGGCAAGAGACCCAGTACTTC.

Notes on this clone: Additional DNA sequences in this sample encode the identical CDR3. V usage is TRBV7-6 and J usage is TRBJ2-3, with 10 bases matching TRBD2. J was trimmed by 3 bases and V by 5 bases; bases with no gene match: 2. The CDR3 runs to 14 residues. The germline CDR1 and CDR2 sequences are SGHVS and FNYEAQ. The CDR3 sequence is CASSPSGSTDTQYF. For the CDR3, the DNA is TGTGCCAGCAGCCCTAGCGGGAGTACAGATACGCAGTATTTT.

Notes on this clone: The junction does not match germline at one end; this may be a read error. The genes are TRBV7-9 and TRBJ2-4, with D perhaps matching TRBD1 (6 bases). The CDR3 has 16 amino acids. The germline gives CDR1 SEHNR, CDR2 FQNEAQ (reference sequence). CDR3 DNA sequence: TGTTCCAGCAGCTTACCCCCAGGGGATGGCAAAAACATTCAGTACTTC. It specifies CSSSLPPGDGKNIQYF. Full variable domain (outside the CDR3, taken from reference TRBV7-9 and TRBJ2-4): DTGVSQNPRHKITKRGQNVTFRCDPISEHNRLYWYRQTLGQGPEFLTYFQNEAQLEKSRLLSDRFSAERPKGSFSTLEIQRTEQGDSAMYLCSSSLPPGDGKNIQYFGAGTRLSVL.

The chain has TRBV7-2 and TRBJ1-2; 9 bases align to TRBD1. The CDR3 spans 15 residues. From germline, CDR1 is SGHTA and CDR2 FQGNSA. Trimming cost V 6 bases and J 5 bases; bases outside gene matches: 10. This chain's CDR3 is CASRPETGGFYGYTF. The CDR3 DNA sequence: TGTGCCAGCAGACCCGAGACAGGGGGATTTTATGGCTACACCTTC.

CDR3 nucleotide sequence: TGTGCCAGTAGTGCTTTACAGGGGTGGAACACTGAAGCTTTCTTT. It specifies CASSALQGWNTEAFF. This chain connects TRBV19 to TRBJ1-1, with 7 bases matching TRBD1. With 5 bases clipped from V and 1 base from J, the junction kept 7 bases outside the gene matches. The CDR3 is 15 residues long. Germline V gene sequence: CDR1 LNHDA, CDR2 SQIVND (reference sequence).

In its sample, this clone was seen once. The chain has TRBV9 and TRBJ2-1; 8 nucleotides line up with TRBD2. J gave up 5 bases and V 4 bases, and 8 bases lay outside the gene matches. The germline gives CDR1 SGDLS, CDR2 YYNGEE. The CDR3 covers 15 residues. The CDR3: CASSPLSGNNNEQFF. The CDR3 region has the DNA TGTGCCAGCAGCCCCCTTAGCGGGAACAACAATGAGCAGTTCTTC.

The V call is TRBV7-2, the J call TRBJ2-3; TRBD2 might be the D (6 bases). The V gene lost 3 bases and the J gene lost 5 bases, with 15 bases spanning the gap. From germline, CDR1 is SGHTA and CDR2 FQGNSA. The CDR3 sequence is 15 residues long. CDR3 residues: CASSFGTPGEDTQYF. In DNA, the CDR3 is TGTGCCAGCAGCTTCGGGACTCCGGGGGAAGATACGCAGTATTTT.

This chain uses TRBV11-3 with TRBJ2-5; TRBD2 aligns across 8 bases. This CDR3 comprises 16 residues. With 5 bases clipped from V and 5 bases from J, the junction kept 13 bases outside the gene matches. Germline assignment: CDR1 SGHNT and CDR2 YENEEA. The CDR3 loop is CASSAGLSGMGETQYF. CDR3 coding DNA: TGTGCCAGCAGCGCCGGTCTTAGCGGGATGGGGGAGACCCAGTACTTC.

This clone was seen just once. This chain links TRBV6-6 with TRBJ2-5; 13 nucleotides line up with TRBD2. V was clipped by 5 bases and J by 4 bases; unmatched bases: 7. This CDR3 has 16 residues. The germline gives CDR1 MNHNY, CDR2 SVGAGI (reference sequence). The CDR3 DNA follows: TGTGCCAGCAGTCCCGGGGGACTAGCGGGGAGAGAGACCCAGTACTTC. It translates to CASSPGGLAGRETQYF.

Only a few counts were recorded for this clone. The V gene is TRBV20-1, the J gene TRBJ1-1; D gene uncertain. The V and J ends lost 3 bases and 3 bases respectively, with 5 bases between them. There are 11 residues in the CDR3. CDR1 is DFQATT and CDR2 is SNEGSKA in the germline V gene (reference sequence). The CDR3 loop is CSARSDTEAFF. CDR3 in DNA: TGCAGTGCTAGGTCGGACACTGAAGCTTTCTTT.

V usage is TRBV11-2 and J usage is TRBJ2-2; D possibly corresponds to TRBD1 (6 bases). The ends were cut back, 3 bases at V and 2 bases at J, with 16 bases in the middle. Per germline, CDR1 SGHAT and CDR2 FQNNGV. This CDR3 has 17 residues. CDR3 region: CASSFPFRGPNTGELFF. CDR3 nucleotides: TGTGCCAGCAGCTTCCCCTTCAGGGGCCCAAACACCGGGGAGCTGTTTTTT. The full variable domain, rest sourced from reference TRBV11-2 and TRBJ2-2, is EAGVAQSPRYKIIEKRQSVAFWCNPISGHATLYWYQQILGQGPKLLIQFQNNGVVDDSQLPKDRFSAERLKGVDSTLKIQPAKLEDSAVYLCASSFPFRGPNTGELFFGEGSRLTVL.

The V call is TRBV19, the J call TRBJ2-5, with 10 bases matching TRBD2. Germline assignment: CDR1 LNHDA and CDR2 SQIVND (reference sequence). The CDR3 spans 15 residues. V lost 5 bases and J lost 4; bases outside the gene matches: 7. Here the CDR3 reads CASSAPGLARETQYF. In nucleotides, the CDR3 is TGTGCCAGTAGTGCCCCGGGACTAGCGAGAGAGACCCAGTACTTC.

CDR3 nucleotide sequence: TGTGCCAGTAGTATAGGTGGCCCCTACGGGGGTGGCTACACCTTC. As protein: CASSIGGPYGGGYTF. The V call is TRBV19, the J call TRBJ1-2, with TRBD1 as a possible D gene (5 bases). This CDR3 has 15 amino acids. V was shortened by 1 base and J by 7 bases, with 16 bases between the two germline ends. In germline, CDR1 is LNHDA, CDR2 SQIVND (reference sequence).

The CDR3, as DNA: TGTGCCAGTAGTCCGGACCGGGACAGGGCTCCTTATGGCTACACCTTC. As protein: CASSPDRDRAPYGYTF. V and J are TRBV19 and TRBJ1-2; 9 bases fit TRBD1. V was clipped by 5 bases and J by 5 bases; unmatched bases: 12. Germline-derived CDR1 and CDR2 are LNHDA and SQIVND (reference sequence). The CDR3 is 16 residues long.

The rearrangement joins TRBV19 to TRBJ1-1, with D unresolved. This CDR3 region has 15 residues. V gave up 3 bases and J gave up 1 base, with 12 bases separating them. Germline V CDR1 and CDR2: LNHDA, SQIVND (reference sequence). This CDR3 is CASSISRIRNTEAFF. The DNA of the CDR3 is TGTGCCAGTAGTATTTCGAGGATTCGGAACACTGAAGCTTTCTTT.

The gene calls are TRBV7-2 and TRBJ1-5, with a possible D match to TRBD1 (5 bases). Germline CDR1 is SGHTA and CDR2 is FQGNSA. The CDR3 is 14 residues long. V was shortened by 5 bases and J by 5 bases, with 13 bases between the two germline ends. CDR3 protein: CASSADGGDQPQHF. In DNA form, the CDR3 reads TGTGCCAGCAGCGCCGACGGGGGGGATCAGCCCCAGCATTTT.

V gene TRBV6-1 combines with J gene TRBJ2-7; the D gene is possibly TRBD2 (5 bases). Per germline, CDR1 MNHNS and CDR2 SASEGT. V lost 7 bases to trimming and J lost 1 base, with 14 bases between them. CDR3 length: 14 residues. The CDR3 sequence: CASNLDWESYEQYF. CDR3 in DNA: TGTGCCAGCAACCTAGACTGGGAGTCCTACGAGCAGTACTTC.

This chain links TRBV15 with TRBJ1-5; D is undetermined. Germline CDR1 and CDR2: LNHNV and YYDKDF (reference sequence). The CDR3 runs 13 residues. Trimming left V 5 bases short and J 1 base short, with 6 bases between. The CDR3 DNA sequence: TGTGCCACCAGCGTCGAGAGCAATCAGCCCCAGCATTTT. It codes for CATSVESNQPQHF.

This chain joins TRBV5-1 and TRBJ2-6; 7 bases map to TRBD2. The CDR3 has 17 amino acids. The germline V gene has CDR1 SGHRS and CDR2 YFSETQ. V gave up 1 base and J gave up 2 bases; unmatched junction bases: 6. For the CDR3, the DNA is TGCGCCAGCAGCTTGACTAGCGCATCTACTGGGGCCAACGTCCTGACTTTC. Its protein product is CASSLTSASTGANVLTF.

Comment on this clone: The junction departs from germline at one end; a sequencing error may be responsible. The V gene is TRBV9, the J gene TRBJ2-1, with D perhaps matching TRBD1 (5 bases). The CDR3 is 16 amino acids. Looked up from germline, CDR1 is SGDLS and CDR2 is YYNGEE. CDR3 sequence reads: CASTVGAMAHKGEQFF. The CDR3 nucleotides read TGTGCCAGCACCGTAGGGGCAATGGCGCACAAAGGTGAGCAGTTCTTC.

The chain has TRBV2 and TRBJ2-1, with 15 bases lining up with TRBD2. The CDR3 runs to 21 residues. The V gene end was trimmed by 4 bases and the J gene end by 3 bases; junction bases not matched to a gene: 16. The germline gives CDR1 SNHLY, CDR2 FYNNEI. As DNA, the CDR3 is TGTGCCAGCAGTGGGGACGTGGGACTAGCGGGAGGAAAAAGCTTCTACAATGAGCAGTTCTTC. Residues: CASSGDVGLAGGKSFYNEQFF. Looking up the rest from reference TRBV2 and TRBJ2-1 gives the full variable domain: EPEVTQTPSHQVTQMGQEVILRCVPISNHLYFYWYRQILGQKVEFLVSFYNNEISEKSEIFDDQFSVERPDGSNFTLKIRSTKLEDSAMYFCASSGDVGLAGGKSFYNEQFFGPGTRLTVL.

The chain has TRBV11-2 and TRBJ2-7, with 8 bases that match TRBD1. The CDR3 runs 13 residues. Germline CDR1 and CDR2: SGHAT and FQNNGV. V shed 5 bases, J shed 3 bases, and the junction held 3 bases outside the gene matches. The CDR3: CASSPDRVYEQYF. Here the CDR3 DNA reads TGTGCCAGCAGCCCGGACAGGGTCTACGAGCAGTACTTC.

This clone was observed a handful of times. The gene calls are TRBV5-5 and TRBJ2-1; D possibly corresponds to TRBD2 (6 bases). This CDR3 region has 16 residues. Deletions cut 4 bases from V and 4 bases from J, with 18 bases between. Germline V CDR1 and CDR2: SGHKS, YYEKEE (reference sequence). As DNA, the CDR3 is TGTGCCAGCAGCCCCCGAGCGGGTGGGGGTTACAATGAGCAGTTCTTC. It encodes CASSPRAGGGYNEQFF.

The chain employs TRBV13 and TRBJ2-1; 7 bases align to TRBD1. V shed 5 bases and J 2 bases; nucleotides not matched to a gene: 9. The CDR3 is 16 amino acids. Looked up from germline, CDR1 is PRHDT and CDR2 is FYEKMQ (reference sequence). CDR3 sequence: CASSQGGQTAYNEQFF. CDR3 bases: TGTGCCAGCAGCCAAGGGGGACAGACGGCCTACAATGAGCAGTTCTTC.

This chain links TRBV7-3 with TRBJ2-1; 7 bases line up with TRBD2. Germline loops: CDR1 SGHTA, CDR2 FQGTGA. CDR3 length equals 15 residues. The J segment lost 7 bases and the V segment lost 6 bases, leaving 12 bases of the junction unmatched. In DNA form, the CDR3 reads TGTGCCAGCAGTATAACTCGCGGGAGTGGAAATGAGCAGTTCTTC. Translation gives CASSITRGSGNEQFF.

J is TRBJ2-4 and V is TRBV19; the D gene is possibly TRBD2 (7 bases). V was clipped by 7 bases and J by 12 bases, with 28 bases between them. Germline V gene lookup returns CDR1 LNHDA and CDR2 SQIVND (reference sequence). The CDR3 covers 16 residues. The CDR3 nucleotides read TGTGCCAGTACCGGCGGGGGCGGGACGCCGGCCCCCGGTCAGTACTTC. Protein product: CASTGGGGTPAPGQYF.

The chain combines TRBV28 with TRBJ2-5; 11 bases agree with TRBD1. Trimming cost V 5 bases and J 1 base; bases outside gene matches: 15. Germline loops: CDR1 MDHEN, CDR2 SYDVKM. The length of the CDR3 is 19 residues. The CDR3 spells CASSPRSGQGGVGQETQYF. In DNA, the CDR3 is TGTGCCAGCAGTCCGCGTTCGGGACAGGGGGGTGTTGGCCAAGAGACCCAGTACTTC.